The present entry profiles one TCR beta chain with its context. Its antigen is unidentified. The CDR3 sequence is 15 residues long. V dropped 0 bases and J dropped 2 bases, with 12 bases sitting between them. Per the germline V gene, CDR1 is SGHDT and CDR2 is YYEEEE. TCRdb used MiXCR to reprocess the 5' RACE reads, holding one entry per CDR3 protein. The data contain 300,000 to 400,000 distinct CDR3 sequences, about 22% of them seen just once; the ten biggest clones take up approximately 16%. The source of the sample is a study of CD8 T cells in ankylosing spondylitis. Study conclusions and caveats: Matched ankylosing spondylitis synovial fluid reportedly showed significant enrichment of disease-linked clones. A TCR beta motif made of eight highly homologous variants seemed typical of ankylosing spondylitis blood. Prior literature has documented some motif variants in synovial fluid and blood from reactive arthritis.

This TCR came from a male donor with ankylosing spondylitis. The sample taken for sequencing was blood, either unsorted or a sorted T cell fraction (not recorded which). V and J are TRBV5-6 and TRBJ2-7; no clear D gene. The CDR3 is CASSLVSTRTYEQYF. The CDR3 DNA reads TGTGCCAGCAGCTTGGTATCGACACGAACCTACGAGCAGTACTTC.